Reported below is one T cell receptor beta chain. Other DNA sequences in this specimen translate into the identical CDR3. Original data processing: Reference gene primer amplification gave estimated nucleated cell counts. Sequencing was performed with immunoSEQ multiplex PCR; in TCRdb, only in-frame clones are kept and a portion is missing. The DNA was the basis for D and trimming; V, J and clone size are from that table. The sample holds about 92,000 clones, 60% to 85% seen once. This entry is derived from a study of blood T cell repertoires in COVID-19. Overall study: Spain, Italy and the United States supplied samples that represented acute and convalescent COVID-19. In each case, the material was cDNA or gDNA derived from T cells, B-cell-depleted T cells, or PBMCs.

Germline V gene sequence: CDR1 SGHNT, CDR2 YYREEE (reference sequence). This CDR3 has 17 residues. V shed 0 bases, J shed 5 bases, and the junction held 13 bases outside the gene matches. The rearrangement uses TRBV5-4 and TRBJ1-2; 7 bases line up with TRBD1. Specimen: peripheral blood. This receptor was identified in a man in his forties or fifties who had recovered from COVID-19. CDR3 region: CASSLGAGGSSLYGYTF. The CDR3 nucleotides are TGTGCCAGCAGCTTGGGGGCAGGGGGGAGTTCCCTATATGGCTACACCTTC. Complete variable domain (other parts from reference TRBV5-4 and TRBJ1-2): ETGVTQSPTHLIKTRGQQVTLRCSSQSGHNTVSWYQQALGQGPQFIFQYYREEENGRGNFPPRFSGLQFPNYSSELNVNALELDDSALYLCASSLGAGGSSLYGYTFGSGTRLTVV.